This T cell receptor (beta chain) was obtained from a study of T cell changes during pregnancy in multiple sclerosis. Only a few counts were recorded for this clone. Clones were sequenced by immunoSEQ multiplex PCR, and TCRdb holds only the in-frame ones, with some missing. The sample lists fewer than 85,000 clones, around nine tenths occurring once. CDR1 MNHEY and CDR2 SVGAGI come from the germline V gene. V lost 0 bases and J lost 10, with 12 bases in between. CDR3 length: 13 amino acids. V usage is TRBV6-5 and J usage is TRBJ1-2; D may be TRBD1 (5 bases). The material sequenced was peripheral blood, taken in the first trimester of pregnancy. The clonotype originates from a female donor in good health, enrolled as a control in a pregnancy study. The CDR3, as DNA: TGTGCCAGCAGTTACTCCGAGACAGAGTTCTACACCTTC. Amino acids: CASSYSETEFYTF.